This T cell receptor (beta chain) originates from a study of graft-versus-host responses after intestinal transplantation (dated by TCRdb to the early 2020s). Regarding the complete study: Recipients received multivisceral, liver-intestinal, or isolated intestinal transplants. Rather than going through the commercial service, samples from a few later patients were sequenced in-house on an Illumina MiSeq and processed with MiXCR. Every recipient was given anti-thymocyte globulin induction, then maintenance tacrolimus and steroids for around three years. Bulk TCR-beta CDR3 sequencing was used to track graft-versus-host and host-versus-graft alloreactive T cell clones in the graft, circulation and bone marrow after intestinal transplantation. A peak of at least 4% donor T cells among recipient peripheral blood mononuclear cells was the definition used for donor T cell macrochimerism. The cohort enrolled 20 to 30 intestinal transplant recipients, one of whom was a retransplant, and a few patients without pretransplant specimens were excluded. To identify alloreactive clones, pre-transplant mixed lymphocyte reaction products were sequenced and compared with unstimulated pre-transplant donor and recipient T cells.

Libraries came from the immunoSEQ multiplex PCR assay. For most patients, genomic DNA was isolated with the Qiagen DNeasy Blood and Tissue Kit and sent frozen to Adaptive Biotechnologies for TCR sequencing. Adaptive Biotechnologies carried out high-throughput TCR-beta CDR3 sequencing of genomic DNA for most patients. As for the authors' bioinformatics: TCR sequencing data for approximately 19 patients were retrieved from Adaptive's ImmunoSEQ software; a few other patients were processed with MiXCR and VDJtools. CD4 versus CD8 sorting errors were corrected by removing sequences found in both subsets at a frequency ratio below 5:1. CDR3 nucleotide sequences shared by donor and recipient were removed because the origin of these sequences could not be assigned. At least 2-fold expansion over unstimulated cells and a minimum CFSE-low frequency of 0.002% (template counts) or 0.001% (read counts) were required for clones to be classified as alloreactive. Mappable clones were those detected in sequenced pre-transplant spleen, lymph node, or MLR CFSE-low populations of the donor or recipient. The cumulative frequency of alloreactive clones was calculated as a percentage of all sequences, weighted by copy number. The table comes from immuneACCESS by way of TCRdb, which keeps in-frame sequences with V and J called. Part of the clones is missing from these tables; in studies checked, under half for an unresolved V gene and the rest for unknown reasons. From that table come the V and J calls and clone size; the DNA was used to work out D and trimming. This sample has over 100,000 clones in its table, and about 92% of those were observed once. Roughly 0.24% of the sample is held by the ten biggest clonotypes.

The time point label here, explained by the study, means: cells obtained before transplantation from donor or recipient. CD3+CD4+ and CD3+CD8+ populations were FACS-sorted from unstimulated pre-transplant donor and recipient cells taken from spleen or lymph nodes. What the work shows at the level of the full study, not this receptor alone: Peak levels of circulating GvH clones were associated with declines in HvG clones early after transplant. In patients with donor T cell macrochimerism, the allografts had high GvH to HvG T cell clonal ratios. GvH clones were detected in recipient bone marrow, and some appeared earlier in ileal mucosa or blood, consistent with an intestinal mucosal origin. The relatively low number and heterogeneity of intestinal transplant patients limited the conclusions.

The CDR1 and CDR2 encoded by the germline V gene are ENHRY and SYGVKD. V is shortened by 4 bases, J by 5 bases, and the region joining them spans 9 bases. The CDR3 starts with the cysteine, ends with the phenylalanine, and has 13 residues. Only CDR3 DNA remains: 39 bases, in frame from the first base. Comments on this clone: This clone's antigen is unknown. No much larger clonotype is one base removed from it; base qualities were not supplied.

This sequence was found in a human donor who was the organ donor for an intestinal transplant. The chain was built from TRBV10-3 and TRBJ2-1; the D gene is possibly TRBD1, with 6 bases matching. The sequencing used unstimulated CD4+ T cells sorted from spleen or lymph node cells, collected before transplant. This receptor has the CDR3 CAISAGTHNEQFF. The DNA sequence is given as TGTGCCATCAGTGCCGGGACACACAATGAGCAGTTCTTC.